The T cell receptor beta chain described here comes from a study of blood T cell repertoires in COVID-19. In the study overall: Some COVID-19 samples were acute and others convalescent; all came from the United States, Italy and Spain. T cells, B-cell-depleted T cells, or PBMCs supplied cDNA or gDNA.

Cohorts were based on clinical histories the participants reported. The CDR3 is made up of 14 amino acids. Trimming removed 1 base at V and 2 bases at J, with 9 bases between. CDR1 and CDR2 from the germline V gene are LNHDA and SQIVND (reference sequence). How the authors handled the data: Reference gene primer amplification yielded estimated nucleated cell counts. TCRdb keeps only in-frame clones here, not all; method: immunoSEQ multiplex PCR. The V and J calls and the clone size are those of that table, but D and trimming were determined from the DNA. Here the sample spans 150,000 or so clones, about four fifths being singletons.

This TCR was sampled from a woman in her forties or fifties in a cohort exposed to, infected with or recovered from COVID-19 (not recorded which). The chain couples TRBV19 to TRBJ2-7, with D perhaps TRBD2 (5 bases). Specimen: PBMCs or T cells enriched from blood (not recorded which). The CDR3: CASSIGPGTYEQYF. In nucleotides, the CDR3 is TGTGCCAGTAGTATAGGTCCGGGAACCTACGAGCAGTACTTC.